This T cell receptor (beta chain) appears in the sequencing data of a study of sequential checkpoint blockade in melanoma (dated by TCRdb to between 2018 and 2020). Describing the broader study: Patients were randomized 1:1 to first-line nivolumab followed by ipilimumab (arm A) or ipilimumab followed by nivolumab (arm B). Maintenance nivolumab was given following each of the two trial sequences.

This sample's treatment or condition label indicates: randomized to nivolumab then ipilimumab (arm A) or the reverse (arm B). None of the patients in the trial had previously been given DNA-damaging chemotherapy. Live CD3+CD8+ cells negative for CD19 and CD56 were sorted from thawed PBMCs on a FACS Aria II flow cytometer. CheckMate 064, a randomized, open-label phase II trial of sequential checkpoint blockade, was the source of the samples, all of which came from patients with melanoma. Peripheral blood mononuclear cells were obtained through leukapheresis, purified using Ficoll-Paque, and frozen in human serum containing approximately 10% DMSO. Right after sorting, the blood CD3+CD8+ cells were verified to be >95% pure, and DNA extraction followed. The immunoSEQ Assay was used to immunosequence TCRbeta CDR3 regions from genomic DNA. Before high-throughput sequencing, genomic DNA was amplified using bias-controlled multiplex PCR. Per the authors' processing: To quantify the absolute abundance of each unique TCRbeta CDR3 region, the sequences were collapsed and filtered. Clonality, defined as 1 minus Pielou's evenness, was calculated using only productive rearrangements. Clones with significantly greater frequencies in on-treatment versus baseline samples were identified using a previously published method. The clones in this table, taken by TCRdb from immuneACCESS, are in-frame only. Not every clone is retained; where verified, under half of the shortfall comes from an unresolved V gene, and the cause of the rest is unknown. V, J and clone size derive from that table, while D and trimming were established from the DNA sequence. Within this sample are about 19,000 clones, with just under 75% of them counted one time only. The top ten constitute 20% of the sample.

As concerns this clone: The antigen it recognizes is unknown. Base qualities are missing; no much larger clone stands one base away.

What the work shows at the level of the full study, not this receptor alone: Validation of the response-prediction model combining TCR metrics and mutation burden is needed in larger, independent patient cohorts.

There are 18 amino acids in the CDR3, from cysteine to phenylalanine inclusive. Here the CDR3 DNA is all that survives: 54 bases in frame from base 1. The germline V and J ends show losses of 4 bases and 2 bases respectively, and no gene match explains 8 bases of the junction. Taken from the germline V gene (reference sequence), the CDR1 and CDR2 loops are SGHNT and YYREEE. The TCR originated in a human donor with melanoma. The sequences come from CD8+ T cells sorted from blood (inferred from file names), collected from a patient given nivolumab and ipilimumab in sequence. The rearranged segments are TRBV5-4 and TRBJ2-1; TRBD2 aligns with 14 central bases. The CDR3 protein is CASSPWTSGGPTYNEQFF. The sequence in DNA is TGTGCCAGCAGCCCGTGGACTAGCGGGGGGCCCACCTACAATGAGCAGTTCTTC.